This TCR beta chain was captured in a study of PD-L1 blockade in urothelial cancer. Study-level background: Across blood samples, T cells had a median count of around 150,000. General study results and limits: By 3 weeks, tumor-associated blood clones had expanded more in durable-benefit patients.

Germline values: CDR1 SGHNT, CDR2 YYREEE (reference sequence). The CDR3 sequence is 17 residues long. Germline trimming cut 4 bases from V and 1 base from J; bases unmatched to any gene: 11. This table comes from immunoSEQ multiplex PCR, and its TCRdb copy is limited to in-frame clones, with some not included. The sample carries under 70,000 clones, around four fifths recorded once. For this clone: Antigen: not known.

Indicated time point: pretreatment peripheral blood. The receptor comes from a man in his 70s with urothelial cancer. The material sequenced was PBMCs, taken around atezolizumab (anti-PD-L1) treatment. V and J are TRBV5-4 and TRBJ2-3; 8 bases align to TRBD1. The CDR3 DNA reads TGTGCCAGCAGCAGACAGGGACAGGCGGTACGCACAGATACGCAGTATTTT. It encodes CASSRQGQAVRTDTQYF.